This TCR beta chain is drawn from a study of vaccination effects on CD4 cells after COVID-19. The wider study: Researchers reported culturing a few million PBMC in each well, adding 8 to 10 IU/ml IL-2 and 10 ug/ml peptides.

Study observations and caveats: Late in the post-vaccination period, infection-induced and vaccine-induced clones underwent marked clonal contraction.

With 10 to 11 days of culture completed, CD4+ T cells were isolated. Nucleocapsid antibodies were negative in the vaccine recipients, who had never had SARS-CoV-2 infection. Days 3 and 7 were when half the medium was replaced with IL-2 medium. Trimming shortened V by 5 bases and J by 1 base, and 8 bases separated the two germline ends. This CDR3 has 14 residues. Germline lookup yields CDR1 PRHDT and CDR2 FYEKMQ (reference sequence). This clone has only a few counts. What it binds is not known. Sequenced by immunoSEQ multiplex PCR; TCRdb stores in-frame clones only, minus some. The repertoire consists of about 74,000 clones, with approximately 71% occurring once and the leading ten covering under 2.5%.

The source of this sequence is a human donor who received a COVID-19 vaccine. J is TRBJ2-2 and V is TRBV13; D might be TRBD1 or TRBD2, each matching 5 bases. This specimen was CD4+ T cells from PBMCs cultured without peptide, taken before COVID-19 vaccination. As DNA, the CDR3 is TGTGCCAGCAGCCGGGGACGGAACACCGGGGAGCTGTTTTTT. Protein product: CASSRGRNTGELFF.